This paragraph reports one TCR beta chain. Its cognate antigen is unknown. The listed genes are named as in mouse. The read halts 1 residue ahead of the CDR3 end, with the missing end drawn from the germline J gene. This specimen belongs to a study of tissue T cells after allogeneic stem cell transplantation. Study-wide findings and caveats: Tissue-detected TCR repertoire was only partly captured by blood and spleen T cells. Anatomically similar tissues had similar TCR repertoires within each patient. Limitations included a small, clinically heterogeneous cohort and limited sampling depth.

TCRbeta CDR3 was sequenced at survey depth with template counts. Assay used: immunoSEQ multiplex PCR; TCRdb lists only in-frame clones, some missing. Seen here are about 22,000 clones, 55% to 80% observed once, and the top ten hold under 0.75%. The CDR3 has 14 amino acids. With 1 base clipped from V and 7 bases from J, the junction kept 6 bases outside the gene matches. Germline-derived CDR1 and CDR2 are LGHNA and YSYQKL. The sequenced sample consisted of spleen. The chain has TRBV2 and TRBJ1-1; 7 nucleotides align to TRBD1. The receptor's source is a female BALB/c mouse in good health. Mouse MHC haplotype: H2-d. The CDR3: CASSQVWGTEEVFF. CDR3 DNA, as far as it was read: TGTGCCAGCAGCCAAGTTTGGGGGACAGAAGAAGTCTTC.